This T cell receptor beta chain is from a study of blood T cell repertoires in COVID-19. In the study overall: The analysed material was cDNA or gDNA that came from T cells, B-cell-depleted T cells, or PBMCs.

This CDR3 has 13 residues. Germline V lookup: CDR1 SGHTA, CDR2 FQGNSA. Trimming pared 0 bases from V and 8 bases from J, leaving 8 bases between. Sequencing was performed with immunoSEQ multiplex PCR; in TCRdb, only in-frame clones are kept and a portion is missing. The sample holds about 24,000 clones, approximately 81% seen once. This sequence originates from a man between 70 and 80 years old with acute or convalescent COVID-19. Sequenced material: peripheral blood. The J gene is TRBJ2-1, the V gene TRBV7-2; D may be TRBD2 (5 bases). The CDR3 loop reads CASSLAGVDEQFF. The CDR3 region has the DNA TGTGCCAGCAGCTTAGCGGGAGTGGATGAGCAGTTCTTC.